The entry below describes one T cell receptor (beta chain). The sample belongs to a study of blood T cell repertoires in COVID-19. The wider study: Spain, Italy and the United States supplied samples that represented acute and convalescent COVID-19. The analysed material was cDNA or gDNA that came from T cells, B-cell-depleted T cells, or PBMCs.

Repertoires were generated with immunoSEQ multiplex PCR, while TCRdb's copy carries only in-frame clones and drops some. Of fewer than 55,000 clones listed, 82% were seen once; the top ten hold about 14%. The CDR3 extends over 16 amino acids. The J segment lost 1 base and the V segment lost 5 bases, leaving 6 bases of the junction unmatched. CDR1 and CDR2 (germline): MDHEN, SYDVKM. Sequencing was carried out using peripheral blood. The source is a human donor with acute or convalescent COVID-19. The donor label of this sample is uncertain. The rearrangement uses TRBV28 and TRBJ1-5, with TRBD1 matching 9 bases. The CDR3 here is CASSPTGGGSNQPQHF. The CDR3 DNA is TGTGCCAGCAGTCCAACAGGGGGCGGGAGCAATCAGCCCCAGCATTTT.